This entry lists 14 T cell receptor beta chains sequenced from one sample in a study of OX40 agonist ivuxolimab in advanced cancers. The method was immunoSEQ multiplex PCR; TCRdb's version includes in-frame clones alone and lacks a portion of them. Of 65,000 to 95,000 clones listed, around 92% are singletons. Sequences were derived from CD4+ or CD8+ T cells sorted from blood, sampled in a trial of the OX40 agonist ivuxolimab. The origin of the receptors is an adult with an advanced solid tumor such as melanoma, head and neck, liver or kidney cancer.

The genes are TRBV30 and TRBJ1-2; D ambiguous. CDR1 and CDR2 (germline): GTSNPN, SVGIG (reference sequence). V lost 1 base, J lost 8 bases, and 20 bases lay in between. The CDR3 is 15 residues long. The CDR3 region has the DNA TGTGCCTGGAGTGACCCGACGGAGACGATATGGGGCTACACCTTC. Its protein is CAWSDPTETIWGYTF.

This clone came up once. The chain is built from TRBV6-6 and TRBJ1-5; TRBD1 is a possible D gene (6 bases). Germline values: CDR1 MNHNY, CDR2 SVGAGI (reference sequence). V was cut by 2 bases and J by 5 bases, with 7 bases left in between. The CDR3 spans 13 residues. CDR3 sequence (DNA): TGTGCCAGCAGTTACCCAGGGGATCAGCCCCAGCATTTT. Amino acid sequence: CASSYPGDQPQHF.

The chain has TRBV6-1 and TRBJ2-7; 13 positions match TRBD2. The CDR3 length is 16 residues. J gave up 0 bases and V 1 base, and 0 bases lay outside the gene matches. The germline V gene has CDR1 MNHNS and CDR2 SASEGT. The CDR3 here is CASSEGTSGGSYEQYF. For the CDR3, the DNA is TGTGCCAGCAGTGAAGGGACTAGCGGGGGCTCCTACGAGCAGTACTTC.

CDR3: CASSLTGRTYEQYF. The CDR3 coding sequence is TGTGCCAGTTCCCTGACAGGGAGGACCTACGAGCAGTACTTC. The chain uses TRBV19 and TRBJ2-7; the D gene is possibly TRBD1 (7 bases). The length of the CDR3 is 14 residues. Germline CDR1 is LNHDA and CDR2 is SQIVND (reference sequence). V was trimmed by 8 bases and J by 2 bases, leaving 16 bases between them.

The chain combines TRBV7-6 with TRBJ2-1; the D call may be TRBD1 or TRBD2 (7 bases each). V lost 1 base, J lost 6 bases, and 19 bases lay in between. Germline V gives CDR1 SGHVS, CDR2 FNYEAQ. The CDR3 is 17 amino acids. CDR3 in amino acids: CASSLDQQGRGSNEQFF. CDR3 nucleotides: TGTGCCAGCAGCTTAGACCAACAGGGGCGGGGGAGCAATGAGCAGTTCTTC.

The chain employs TRBV27 and TRBJ2-7; D is unclear. CDR3 length: 15 amino acids. CDR1 and CDR2 (germline): MNHEY, SMNVEV (reference sequence). Trimming cost V 5 bases and J 0 bases, with 14 bases left between them. The CDR3 here is CASSHIGGNSYEQYF. The CDR3, as DNA: TGTGCCAGCAGTCACATTGGTGGGAACTCCTACGAGCAGTACTTC.

CDR3 DNA: TGTGCCAGCAGTATTGGCCTTTATGGCTACACCTTC. Its translation is CASSIGLYGYTF. This sequence joins TRBV25-1 and TRBJ1-2; D gene uncertain. Germline CDR1 reads MGHDK; CDR2 reads SYGVNS. The CDR3 has 12 amino acids. The V and J ends lost 5 bases and 5 bases respectively, with 9 bases between them.

V usage is TRBV7-9 and J usage is TRBJ1-1; unclear D gene. This CDR3 comprises 12 residues. V shed 3 bases and J shed 1 base, with 3 bases lying between them. Germline V lookup: CDR1 SEHNR, CDR2 FQNEAQ (reference sequence). DNA of the CDR3: TGTGCCAGCAGCTTGTCGAACACTGAAGCTTTCTTT. Translated, it gives CASSLSNTEAFF. Supplemented by reference TRBV7-9 and TRBJ1-1, the full variable domain reads DTGVSQNPRHKITKRGQNVTFRCDPISEHNRLYWYRQTLGQGPEFLTYFQNEAQLEKSRLLSDRFSAERPKGSFSTLEIQRTEQGDSAMYLCASSLSNTEAFFGQGTRLTVV.

The chain recombines TRBV13 with TRBJ2-7, with 12 nucleotides matching TRBD1. The CDR3 spans 16 residues. Looked up from germline, CDR1 is PRHDT and CDR2 is FYEKMQ (reference sequence). V was pared by 5 bases and J by 4 bases, with 9 bases of the junction left unmatched. The CDR3, as DNA: TGTGCCAGCAGCCCAGACCCGGGACAGGGGGCGTACGAGCAGTACTTC. It is translated as CASSPDPGQGAYEQYF. The whole variable domain, filled in from reference TRBV13 and TRBJ2-7, reads AAGVIQSPRHLIKEKRETATLKCYPIPRHDTVYWYQQGPGQDPQFLISFYEKMQSDKGSIPDRFSAQQFSDYHSELNMSSLELGDSALYFCASSPDPGQGAYEQYFGPGTRLTVT.

The chain combines TRBV9 with TRBJ2-1; D unresolved. The V end was cut by 3 bases, the J end by 1 base, with 5 bases between. This CDR3 contains 13 residues. Germline CDR1 and CDR2: SGDLS and YYNGEE. CDR3 nucleotide sequence: TGTGCCAGCAGCGCTAGTTCCTACAATGAGCAGTTCTTC. Encoded protein: CASSASSYNEQFF.

DNA of the CDR3: TGTGCCAGCAGCTTGGGTGGGACTAGCGGGGGGCGATATAATGAGCAGTTCTTC. It encodes CASSLGGTSGGRYNEQFF. This sequence joins TRBV5-6 and TRBJ2-1; 15 positions match TRBD2. This CDR3 comprises 18 residues. J gave up 7 bases and V 0 bases, and 8 bases lay outside the gene matches. Germline CDR1 SGHDT, CDR2 YYEEEE. The whole variable domain, remainder taken from reference TRBV5-6 and TRBJ2-1, is DAGVTQSPTHLIKTRGQQVTLRCSPKSGHDTVSWYQQALGQGPQFIFQYYEEEERQRGNFPDRFSGHQFPNYSSELNVNALLLGDSALYLCASSLGGTSGGRYNEQFFGPGTRLTVL.

The chain recombines TRBV10-2 with TRBJ2-5; 10 bases are a match to TRBD2. Germline CDR1 WSHSY, CDR2 SAAADI. V lost 3 bases to trimming and J lost 0 bases; unmatched junction nucleotides: 10. This CDR3 contains 18 residues. The CDR3 loop reads CASSEGSGGARYQETQYF. DNA for the CDR3: TGCGCCAGCAGTGAAGGGAGCGGGGGGGCGCGGTACCAAGAGACCCAGTACTTC.

CDR3 amino acids: CASSPSALYEQYF. CDR3 coding DNA: TGTGCCAGCAGCCCTTCAGCCCTCTACGAGCAGTACTTC. This chain joins TRBV5-6 and TRBJ2-7; the D is unclear. Germline values: CDR1 SGHDT, CDR2 YYEEEE. V lost 4 bases and J lost 3, with 11 bases in between. The CDR3 has 13 amino acids.

The V call is TRBV19, the J call TRBJ1-1, with no clear D. CDR1 is LNHDA, CDR2 SQIVND, per germline (reference sequence). This CDR3 spans 14 amino acids. The V gene lost 2 bases and the J gene lost 0 bases, with 7 bases spanning the gap. CDR3 residues: CASSILTMNTEAFF. The CDR3 coding sequence is TGTGCCAGTAGTATACTAACCATGAACACTGAAGCTTTCTTT.